This TCR beta chain was documented in a study of T cell responses to AZD1222 COVID-19 vaccine. Study-wide points: Spike-wide vaccine-associated CD4 TCRs dominated at 160-218 and 743-854. Spike-specific TCR breadth and depth went up after people got two AZD1222 doses. Donors were chiefly white British, with a greater number of females, and clonal diversity was perhaps underestimated.

In regard to this clone: Its cognate antigen is unknown.

Assay: immunoSEQ multiplex PCR; the TCRdb copy retains only in-frame clones and omits some. The sample includes under 95,000 clones, 87% seen only once; the top ten take 11%. Second doses were pooled across both intervals (about 4 or about 12 weeks). V lost 4 bases and J lost 0, with 11 bases in between. The CDR3 is 15 amino acids. Germline V lookup: CDR1 SGHRS, CDR2 YFSETQ. The sequence was collected from an adult who received the AZD1222 COVID-19 vaccine. The rearrangement links TRBV5-1 to TRBJ2-1; TRBD2 is a possible D gene (5 bases). Sequencing used peripheral blood, obtained 28 days after the second AZD1222 dose. This CDR3 reads CASSPGGISYNEQFF. The CDR3 nucleotides are TGCGCCAGCAGCCCCGGAGGTATCTCCTACAATGAGCAGTTCTTC.